This TCR beta chain derives from a study of CD8 T cells in ankylosing spondylitis. General study points: Typical of ankylosing spondylitis blood, it appeared, was a TCR beta motif of under 10 highly homologous variants.

This CDR3 spans 16 amino acids. Germline V lookup: CDR1 ENHRY, CDR2 SYGVKD. Trimming cost V 8 bases and J 2 bases; bases outside gene matches: 13. Details on this clonotype: The antigen is unknown.

Using its own MiXCR run on the 5' RACE reads, TCRdb lists one record per CDR3 protein. The sample includes about 540,000 distinct CDR3 sequences, approximately 12% of them seen just once. This sequence originates from a male donor with ankylosing spondylitis. This chain uses TRBV10-3 with TRBJ2-3, with TRBD2 matching 7 bases. Material for sequencing was blood, either unsorted or a sorted T cell fraction (not recorded which). The CDR3 loop is CAIRRLASGNTDTQYF. The CDR3 DNA follows: TGTGCCATCCGCCGCTTGGCTAGCGGAAACACAGATACGCAGTATTTT.